This entry lists 17 T cell receptor beta chains sequenced from one sample in a study of CD8 T cells in ankylosing spondylitis. TCRdb called the 5' RACE reads again in MiXCR, with one record for every CDR3 protein. The table lists 250,000 to 400,000 distinct CDR3 sequences, 9.5% to 13% of them singletons. Sequencing was done on a sample of blood, either unsorted or a sorted T cell fraction (not recorded which). These receptors were obtained from a female donor with ankylosing spondylitis or in good health (not recorded which).

In the case of this clonotype: At one boundary the junction diverges from the germline segment, which might be a read error. The J gene is TRBJ2-1, the V gene TRBV3-1, with D perhaps given as TRBD1 or TRBD2 (6 bases each). CDR1 and CDR2 from the germline V gene are LGHDT and YNNKEL (reference sequence). The CDR3 runs 15 residues. CDR3 DNA: TGTGCCAGCTGCCAACAAACGGGGGCGATGAATGAGCAGTTCTTC. Its protein is CASCQQTGAMNEQFF.

For this clonotype: This may be a read error: a much more frequent sequence differs by one nucleotide. The V and J genes are TRBV29-1 and TRBJ2-1; D uncertain. The CDR3 runs to 15 residues. CDR1 SQVTM and CDR2 ANQGSEA come from the germline V gene. DNA of the CDR3: TGCAGCGTTGAAGATCAAAAAGGGATGTTCAATGAGCAGTCCTTC. This sequence encodes CSVEDQKGMFNEQSF.

The chain is built from TRBV12-3 or TRBV12-4 and TRBJ2-3, with a weak D call TRBD1 (6 bases). The CDR3 runs 14 residues. V was pared by 5 bases and J by 2 bases, with 11 bases between. The CDR3 sequence is CASSMDSFTDTQYF. The CDR3 DNA follows: TGTGCCAGCAGTATGGACAGTTTCACAGATACGCAGTATTTT.

The sample holds many counts of this clonotype. The genes are TRBV28 and TRBJ2-4; D remains unclear. The V gene's germline CDR1 is MDHEN and CDR2 SYDVKM. The CDR3 loop spans 11 amino acids. Trimming stripped 4 bases from V and 8 bases from J, with 6 bases between. The CDR3 coding sequence is TGTGCCAGCAGTTCCACGGACATTCAGTACTTC. It encodes CASSSTDIQYF.

The chain has TRBV27 and TRBJ1-2; D is unclear. Germline CDR1 MNHEY, CDR2 SMNVEV (reference sequence). V lost 3 bases, J lost 8 bases, and 16 bases lay in between. The CDR3 covers 14 residues. Written as DNA, the CDR3 is TGTGCCAGCAGTTTCCTCCCGGCCGGGTGGGGCTACACCTTC. It is translated as CASSFLPAGWGYTF.

This clonotype was recorded at least ten times. The V and J genes are TRBV12-3 or TRBV12-4 and TRBJ1-1; D unclear. This CDR3 is 11 amino acids long. The germline V and J ends were trimmed by 4 bases and 11 bases, with 11 bases remaining between them. CDR3: CASSSGLGAFF. The CDR3 region has the DNA TGTGCCAGCAGTTCCGGACTGGGTGCTTTCTTT.

This clonotype has only a few counts. V usage is TRBV14 and J usage is TRBJ2-5; TRBD1 is a possible D gene (6 bases). With 1 base removed from V and 2 bases from J, the gap between germline ends came to 11 bases. There are 15 residues in the CDR3. The V gene's germline CDR1 is SGHDN and CDR2 FVKESK. The CDR3 is CASSQVGALQETQYF. CDR3 in DNA: TGTGCCAGCAGCCAAGTGGGGGCCCTACAAGAGACCCAGTACTTC.

This clonotype was recorded at least ten times. The V call is TRBV28, the J call TRBJ2-4; 8 bases align to TRBD1. The length of the CDR3 is 14 residues. With 8 bases clipped from V and 3 bases from J, the junction kept 6 bases outside the gene matches. The germline gives CDR1 MDHEN, CDR2 SYDVKM. This chain's CDR3 is CASFDRGNKNIQYF. In DNA form, the CDR3 reads TGTGCCAGCTTCGACAGGGGCAACAAAAACATTCAGTACTTC.

There are a few counts of this clonotype. The rearrangement joins TRBV5-1 to TRBJ2-1; 9 bases are a match to TRBD1. This CDR3 has 15 residues. The ends lost 6 bases at V and 3 bases at J; junction bases unmatched: 7. The germline gives CDR1 SGHRS, CDR2 YFSETQ. CDR3 nucleotide sequence: TGCGCCAGCACCCCAGGGACAGGGATCTACAATGAGCAGTTCTTC. It yields the protein CASTPGTGIYNEQFF.

This clonotype was observed at least ten times. The rearrangement joins TRBV27 to TRBJ2-4; TRBD2 matches at 7 bases. The V gene end was trimmed by 2 bases and the J gene end by 7 bases; junction bases not matched to a gene: 5. This CDR3 is 14 amino acids long. CDR1 and CDR2 from the germline V gene are MNHEY and SMNVEV (reference sequence). The CDR3 here is CASSLPGRANIQYF. CDR3 coding DNA: TGTGCCAGCAGTTTACCGGGGAGGGCCAACATTCAGTACTTC.

The chain uses TRBV27 and TRBJ2-3; 7 bases fit TRBD2. The CDR3 has 17 residues. CDR1 and CDR2 (germline): MNHEY, SMNVEV (reference sequence). The junction had 15 bases not matched to a gene; V was cut back by 6 bases and J by 3 bases. The CDR3 sequence: CASSPWVGGVGTDTQYF. CDR3 bases: TGTGCCAGCAGCCCGTGGGTGGGGGGGGTCGGGACAGATACGCAGTATTTT.

As concerns this clonotype: Since a much larger clone is just one base distant, this may be a read error. CDR3 sequence (DNA): TGCAGTGCTGCAACTACTAGCGGAAACTACGAGCTGTACTTC. It yields the protein CSAATTSGNYELYF. The V and J genes are TRBV20-1 and TRBJ2-7, with TRBD2 matching over 8 bases. Per germline, CDR1 DFQATT and CDR2 SNEGSKA (reference sequence). This CDR3 is built from 14 residues.

J is TRBJ2-2 and V is TRBV5-1, with 7 positions matching TRBD1. The CDR3 consists of 14 residues. Germline V gene lookup returns CDR1 SGHRS and CDR2 YFSETQ. J gave up 5 bases and V 8 bases, and 9 bases lay outside the gene matches. CDR3 in DNA: TGCGCCAGTTTTTCCGGACAGGCAACCGGGGAGCTGTTTTTT. Encoded protein: CASFSGQATGELFF.

V and J are TRBV5-5 and TRBJ2-7, with 9 bases identical to TRBD1. Germline CDR1 SGHKS, CDR2 YYEKEE (reference sequence). The CDR3 is 16 amino acids. V lost 2 bases to trimming and J lost 4 bases; unmatched junction nucleotides: 10. In DNA form, the CDR3 reads TGTGCCAGCAGCTTTAAATGGGGACAGGGTGTTTACGAGCAGTACTTC. Translation: CASSFKWGQGVYEQYF.

The sample holds many counts of this clonotype. The chain recombines TRBV5-4 with TRBJ2-6; D may be TRBD2 (5 bases). Trimming left V 6 bases short and J 0 bases short, with 13 bases between. In germline, CDR1 is SGHNT, CDR2 YYREEE (reference sequence). This CDR3 contains 16 residues. The CDR3 sequence: CASTSGSSSGANVLTF. CDR3 sequence (DNA): TGTGCCAGCACATCGGGAAGTAGCTCTGGGGCCAACGTCCTGACTTTC. The complete variable domain, with remaining parts taken from reference TRBV5-4 and TRBJ2-6, reads ETGVTQSPTHLIKTRGQQVTLRCSSQSGHNTVSWYQQALGQGPQFIFQYYREEENGRGNFPPRFSGLQFPNYSSELNVNALELDDSALYLCASTSGSSSGANVLTFGAGSRLTVL.

This clonotype has at least ten counts. J is TRBJ2-2 and V is TRBV20-1; TRBD2 might be the D (6 bases). The CDR3 is made up of 16 amino acids. Trimming took off 0 bases at V and 5 bases at J, with 16 bases between the two ends. The germline V gene has CDR1 DFQATT and CDR2 SNEGSKA (reference sequence). CDR3 nucleotide sequence: TGCAGTGCTAGAGATTCGACTAGAGGGAGAACCGGGGAGCTGTTTTTT. This codes for CSARDSTRGRTGELFF.

The chain has TRBV4-1 and TRBJ1-2, with D unclear. Trimming took off 7 bases at V and 2 bases at J, with 17 bases between the two ends. The CDR3 contains 15 residues. CDR1 MGHRA and CDR2 YSYEKL come from the germline V gene. CDR3 in amino acids: CASTWAGSGNYGYTF. CDR3 in DNA: TGCGCCAGCACTTGGGCGGGCTCGGGAAACTATGGCTACACCTTC.